This T cell receptor beta chain was sequenced for a study of identical twins. Findings of the study overall: Cord blood's abundant beta clonotypes had fewer insertions, unlike memory repertoires.

The germline gives CDR1 MNHEY, CDR2 SMNVEV (reference sequence). The length of the CDR3 is 17 residues. V lost 3 bases, J lost 5 bases, and 9 bases stayed unmatched. Worth noting for this clonotype: Antigen specificity is unknown.

Each donor was a healthy Caucasian. TCRdb called the 5' RACE reads again in MiXCR, with one record for every CDR3 protein. The profile covers some 190,000 distinct CDR3 sequences, with about a sixth appearing a single time and 40% taken by the ten largest. This sample was also put to use in a study of T cells expressing NK-cell markers. From that paper: CD3+CD56+NKG2C+, CD3+CD56+NKG2C- and CD3+CD56-NKG2C+ T cells, once sorted, supplied the TCR beta repertoires. The same clonotypes also predominated in the CD3+CD56-NKG2C+ fraction of a handful of donors.

This sequence was found in a woman between 18 and 29 years old in good health. The source material was CD8+ T cells sorted from blood. The genes are TRBV27 and TRBJ2-3; 12 nucleotides line up with TRBD2. The CDR3: CASSFLAGGPSRDTQYF. CDR3 bases: TGTGCCAGCAGTTTCCTAGCGGGAGGGCCTTCACGAGATACGCAGTATTTT.